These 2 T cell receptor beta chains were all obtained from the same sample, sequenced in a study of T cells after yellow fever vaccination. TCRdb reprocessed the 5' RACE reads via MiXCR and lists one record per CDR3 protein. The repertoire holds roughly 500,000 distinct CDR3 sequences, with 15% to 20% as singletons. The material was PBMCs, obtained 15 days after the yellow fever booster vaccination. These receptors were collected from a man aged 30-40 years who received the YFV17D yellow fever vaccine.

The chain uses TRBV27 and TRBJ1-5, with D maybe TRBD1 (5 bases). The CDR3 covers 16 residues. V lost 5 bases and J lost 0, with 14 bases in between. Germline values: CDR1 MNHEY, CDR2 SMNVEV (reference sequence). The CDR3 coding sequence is TGTGCCAGCAGTAACCTGCCGGGGCGTAGCAATCAGCCCCAGCATTTT. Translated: CASSNLPGRSNQPQHF.

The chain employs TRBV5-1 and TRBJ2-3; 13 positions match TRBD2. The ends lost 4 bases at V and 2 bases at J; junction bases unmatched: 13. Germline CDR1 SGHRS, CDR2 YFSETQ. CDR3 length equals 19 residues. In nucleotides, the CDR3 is TGCGCCAGCAGCCGCGAGGGGACTAGCGGGACCACCATCACAGATACGCAGTATTTT. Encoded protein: CASSREGTSGTTITDTQYF.